A single sample gave rise to the 9 T cell receptor beta chains below, sequenced in a study of molecular identifiers for immune sequencing clone quantification. In TCRdb, the PCR reads were re-called with MiXCR into one record per CDR3 protein. This sample has more than 550,000 distinct CDR3 sequences; approximately 24% occur once, and the top ten carry 0.7% to 0.95%. The sequenced material came from naive CD8+ T cells from blood, with Jurkat cell RNA spiked in. Subset described: FACS-sorted CD8+CD4-CCR7+CD45RA+ naive T cells. These receptors were obtained from a human donor in good health. Some libraries in this study had Jurkat cell RNA spiked in.

This clonotype occurred many times. V is TRBV29-1 and J is TRBJ2-3; no reliable D call. CDR1 is SQVTM, CDR2 ANQGSEA, per germline. Trimming removed 0 bases at V and 2 bases at J, with 3 bases between. The CDR3 sequence is 12 residues long. As DNA, the CDR3 is TGCAGCGTTGAAGAAGCCACAGATACGCAGTATTTT. It codes for CSVEEATDTQYF.

Many counts were recorded for this clonotype. This sequence joins TRBV2 and TRBJ2-6; D possibly corresponds to TRBD2 (5 bases). CDR3 size: 18 residues. V shed 7 bases and J shed 0 bases, with 19 bases lying between them. Germline lookup yields CDR1 SNHLY and CDR2 FYNNEI. In nucleotides, the CDR3 is TGTGCCAGCATCGGAGGACTCCAGGTATCCTCTGGGGCCAACGTCCTGACTTTC. It translates to CASIGGLQVSSGANVLTF.

Regarding this clonotype: A much larger clone differs by one base, so this may be a read error. The chain recombines TRBV7-9 with TRBJ2-7; TRBD1 matches at 9 bases. Trimming at V came to 6 bases and at J to 9 bases, leaving 15 bases not matched to a gene. Germline V gene sequence: CDR1 SEHNR, CDR2 FQNEAQ (reference sequence). This CDR3 has 15 residues. CDR3 residues: CASRAPGTGSGGQYF. As DNA, the CDR3 is TGTGCCAGCAGAGCCCCTGGGACAGGGTCGGGCGGGCAGTACTTC.

This clonotype has only a few counts. This chain joins TRBV20-1 and TRBJ2-7; D gene ambiguous. Trimming stripped 1 base from V and 0 bases from J, with 10 bases between. This CDR3 spans 14 amino acids. CDR1 is DFQATT and CDR2 is SNEGSKA in the germline V gene (reference sequence). The CDR3 region is CSARGGTASYEQYF. DNA of the CDR3: TGCAGTGCTAGAGGGGGAACGGCCTCCTACGAGCAGTACTTC.

As to this clonotype: This could be a read error, since a much larger clone is one nucleotide away. The CDR3 loop reads CASRRASPALEAFF. The CDR3 DNA reads TGTGCCAGCAGACGAGCCTCCCCGGCCCTTGAAGCTTTCTTT. The genes are TRBV27 and TRBJ1-1; D remains unclear. V lost 6 bases and J 7 bases, leaving 18 bases between the germline ends. Germline assignment: CDR1 MNHEY and CDR2 SMNVEV (reference sequence). There are 14 residues in the CDR3.

To note about this clonotype: This clone may be a read error of a much larger clone one base away. The chain employs TRBV20-1 and TRBJ2-7, with D possibly being TRBD2 (6 bases). V lost 8 bases to trimming and J lost 5 bases, with 19 bases between them. The CDR3 runs to 13 residues. Germline V gene lookup returns CDR1 DFQATT and CDR2 SNEGSKA (reference sequence). The chain's CDR3 is CSMWEASTDEQYF. CDR3 DNA sequence: TGCAGTATGTGGGAGGCGTCAACGGACGAGCAGTACTTC.

This clonotype was seen many times. Possible read error: a much larger clone is one base away. The chain uses TRBV27 and TRBJ2-1; D unresolved. The CDR3 spans 11 residues. V gave up 6 bases and J gave up 9 bases, with 9 bases separating them. CDR1 and CDR2 from the germline V gene are MNHEY and SMNVEV (reference sequence). CDR3 protein: CASSLGIEQFF. As DNA, the CDR3 is TGTGCCAGCAGCTTAGGGATTGAGCAGTTCTTC.

This clonotype was counted only a few times. The chain combines TRBV12-5 with TRBJ1-5; 8 bases fit TRBD1. This CDR3 is 14 amino acids long. The V gene's germline CDR1 is LGHNT and CDR2 FRNRAP. V trimming: 6 bases; J trimming: 6 bases; junction bases outside the gene matches: 7. The CDR3 region is CASGPGQGSQPQHF. The DNA of the CDR3 is TGTGCTAGTGGACCCGGACAGGGTAGTCAGCCCCAGCATTTT.

Details on this clonotype: A read error may be the cause here, since a much bigger clone is one base away. The rearrangement uses TRBV7-9 and TRBJ1-1; D not resolved. The CDR3 contains 13 residues. In germline, CDR1 is SEHNR, CDR2 FQNEAQ (reference sequence). CDR3 sequence (DNA): TGTGCCAGCAGCTTACCCCATTACACTGAAGCTCTCTTT. It is translated as CASSLPHYTEALF.